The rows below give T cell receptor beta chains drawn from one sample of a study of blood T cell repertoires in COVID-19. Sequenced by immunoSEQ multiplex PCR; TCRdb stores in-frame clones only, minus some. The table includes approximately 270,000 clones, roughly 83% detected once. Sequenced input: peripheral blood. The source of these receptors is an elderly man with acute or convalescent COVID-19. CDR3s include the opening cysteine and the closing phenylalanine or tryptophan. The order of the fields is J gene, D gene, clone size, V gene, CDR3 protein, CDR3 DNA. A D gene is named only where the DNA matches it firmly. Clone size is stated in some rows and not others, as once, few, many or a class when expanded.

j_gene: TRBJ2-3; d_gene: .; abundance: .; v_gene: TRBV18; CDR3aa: CASSPPSFFTDTQYF; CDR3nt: TGTGCCAGCTCACCACCGAGTTTTTTCACAGATACGCAGTATTTT
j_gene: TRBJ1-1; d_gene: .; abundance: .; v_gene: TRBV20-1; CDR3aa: CSAINGTLIVF; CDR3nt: TGCAGTGCTATCAATGGGACACTCATCGTCTTT
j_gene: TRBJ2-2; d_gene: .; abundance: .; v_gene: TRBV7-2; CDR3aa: CASSLRGTGELFF; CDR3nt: TGTGCCAGCAGCCTCCGGGGCACCGGGGAGCTGTTTTTT
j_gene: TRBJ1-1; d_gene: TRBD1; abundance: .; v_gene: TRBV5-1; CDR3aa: CASSLGTGNTEAFF; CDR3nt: TGCGCCAGCAGCTTGGGGACAGGGAACACTGAAGCTTTCTTT
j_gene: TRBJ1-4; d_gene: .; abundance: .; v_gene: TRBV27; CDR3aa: CASRRRWATNEKLFF; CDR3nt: TGTGCCAGCAGACGGAGGTGGGCTACTAATGAAAAACTGTTTTTT
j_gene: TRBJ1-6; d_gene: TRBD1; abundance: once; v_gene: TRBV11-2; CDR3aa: CASSFGGQTLNSPLHF; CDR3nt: TGTGCCAGCAGCTTTGGGGGACAGACTTTAAATTCACCCCTCCACTTT
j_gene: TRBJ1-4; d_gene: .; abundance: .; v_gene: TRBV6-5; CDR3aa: CASRGGAGTEKLFF; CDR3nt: TGTGCCAGCAGGGGAGGGGCTGGGACTGAAAAACTGTTTTTT
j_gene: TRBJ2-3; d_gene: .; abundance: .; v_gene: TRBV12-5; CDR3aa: CASGARGQLPSTDTQYF; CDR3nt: TGTGCTAGTGGTGCCCGGGGTCAACTACCTAGCACAGATACGCAGTATTTT
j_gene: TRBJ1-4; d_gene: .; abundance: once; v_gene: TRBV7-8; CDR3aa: CAIGGDLEEKLFF; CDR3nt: TGTGCCATTGGAGGGGACTTGGAGGAAAAACTGTTTTTT
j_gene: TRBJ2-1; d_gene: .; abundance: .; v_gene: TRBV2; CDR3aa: CASSEALLSRGEQFF; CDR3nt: TGTGCCAGCAGTGAAGCGCTTCTATCACGAGGTGAGCAGTTCTTC
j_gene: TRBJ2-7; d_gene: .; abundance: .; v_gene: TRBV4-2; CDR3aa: CASSQGPGGAAYEQYF; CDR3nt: TGTGCCAGCAGCCAAGGGCCGGGCGGAGCGGCCTACGAGCAGTACTTC
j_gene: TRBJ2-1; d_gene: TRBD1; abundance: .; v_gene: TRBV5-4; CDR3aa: CASSLITGGYEQFF; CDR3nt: TGTGCCAGCAGCTTGATCACAGGGGGCTATGAGCAGTTCTTC
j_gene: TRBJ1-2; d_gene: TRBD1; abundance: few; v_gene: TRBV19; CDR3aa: CASSIDTGTGGGGYTF; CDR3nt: TGTGCCAGTAGTATAGACACCGGGACAGGGGGCGGTGGCTACACCTTC